Each of the 18 T cell receptor beta chains below was sequenced from the same sample in a study of T cells in women clearing cervical HPV infection. The protocol was immunoSEQ multiplex PCR, while the TCRdb copy is restricted to in-frame clones and leaves out a portion. The sample table includes over 10,000 clones. The sample taken for sequencing was blood buffy coat. The receptors stem from a woman aged 18 to 69 with a cervical HPV16 infection that either progressed to CIN3+ or cleared (not recorded which).

A remark on this clone: The CDR3 extends 3 residues past the end of the read, so its final part is completed from the germline J gene. V gene TRBV30 combines with J gene TRBJ2-1, with TRBD2 matching over 8 bases. In germline, CDR1 is GTSNPN, CDR2 SVGIG (reference sequence). V shed 3 bases, J shed 6 bases, and the junction held 13 bases outside the gene matches. The CDR3 spans 16 residues. The sequenced CDR3 bases are TGTGCCTGGAGGCCCCCTCCCGGGGGGGAGGGCAATGAG. Amino acids: CAWRPPPGGEGNE. The whole CDR3 is CAWRPPPGGEGNEQFF.

As for this clone: With the read ending 3 residues before the CDR3 end, the germline J gene is used to fill in that end. The chain links TRBV12-3 or TRBV12-4 to TRBJ2-3; 9 bases map to TRBD1. V trimming: 6 bases; J trimming: 1 base; junction bases outside the gene matches: 8. This CDR3 contains 16 residues. Here the CDR3 reads CASSRDRGIGTDTQYF. The part of the CDR3 DNA that was read is TGTGCCAGCAGCCGAGACAGGGGGATCGGCACAGATACG.

Concerning this clone: The sequenced fragment ends 3 residues before the CDR3 boundary, so the rest is inferred from the germline J gene. V is TRBV19 and J is TRBJ1-3, with D hard to call. Germline V gene lookup returns CDR1 LNHDA and CDR2 SQIVND (reference sequence). This CDR3 contains 16 residues. The V gene lost 5 bases and the J gene lost 6 bases, with 20 bases spanning the gap. The CDR3 here is CASSRPEPGKENTIYF. CDR3 DNA (partial): TGTGCCAGTAGTCGGCCCGAACCGGGGAAGGAAAACACC.

This clone is classed as medium-sized by frequency. The observed sequence ends 3 residues before the CDR3 terminus, with the missing tail filled in from the germline J gene. The gene calls are TRBV29-1 and TRBJ2-3; TRBD2 matches 8 bases. The V and J ends lost 4 bases and 1 base, in that order; junction bases with no gene match: 1. The CDR3 consists of 13 residues. The germline gives CDR1 SQVTM, CDR2 ANQGSEA. The CDR3 sequence: CSVGRGGTDTQYF. CDR3 DNA, as far as it was read: TGCAGCGTTGGGCGGGGGGGCACAGATACG.

About this clone: The sequenced fragment ends 3 residues before the CDR3 boundary, so the rest is inferred from the germline J gene. The rearrangement uses TRBV28 and TRBJ1-2, with D perhaps TRBD1 (5 bases). The CDR3 runs to 15 residues. The germline V gene has CDR1 MDHEN and CDR2 SYDVKM. Trimming shortened V by 6 bases and J by 4 bases, and 18 bases separated the two germline ends. This CDR3 is CASRIEQALGYGYTF. CDR3 DNA, as far as it was read: TGTGCCAGCAGGATCGAACAGGCGCTTGGCTATGGC.

About this clone: The read terminates 3 residues ahead of where the CDR3 ends, so the germline J gene completes it. The rearrangement joins TRBV7-9 to TRBJ2-2, with 9 bases that match TRBD2. The germline V gene has CDR1 SEHNR and CDR2 FQNEAQ (reference sequence). The CDR3 has 15 amino acids. Trimming removed 1 base from V and 5 bases from J; junction bases left unmatched: 2. The part of the CDR3 DNA that was read is TGTGCCAGCAGCTTAGGGCTAGCGGGGACCGGGGAG. Translated: CASSLGLAGTGE. The full-length CDR3 reads as CASSLGLAGTGELFF.

In regard to this clone: The read is 3 residues too short to cover the CDR3 end, so that end is filled in from the germline J gene. The genes are TRBV7-6 and TRBJ2-1; no clear D gene. This CDR3 has 13 residues. With 5 bases removed from V and 7 bases from J, the gap between germline ends came to 12 bases. CDR1 is SGHVS, CDR2 FNYEAQ, per germline. CDR3 DNA, as far as it was read: TGTGCCAGCAGCAATGCTCAGGTTAATGAG. Translation gives CASSNAQVNE. The whole CDR3 region reads CASSNAQVNEQFF.

Details on this clone: The read finishes 3 residues shy of the CDR3 end, and the germline J gene is used to complete it. This chain joins TRBV20-1 and TRBJ1-2; D is ambiguous. The CDR3 loop spans 11 amino acids. Germline V CDR1 and CDR2: DFQATT, SNEGSKA (reference sequence). The CDR3 here is CSARRDSSYTF. The covered CDR3 bases are TGCAGTGCTAGGCGTGACTCTAGC.

Concerning this clone: The CDR3 is cut off 3 residues early in the read; its end comes from the germline J gene. This chain joins TRBV6-1 and TRBJ2-4; weak D call: TRBD1 (6 bases). The CDR3 runs 13 residues. CDR1 and CDR2 (germline): MNHNS, SASEGT. The CDR3 sequence: CASSVWTVDGQYF. The sequenced part of the CDR3 DNA is TGTGCCAGCAGTGTCTGGACAGTAGATGGT.

This clone registers medium-sized by frequency. Read coverage stops 3 residues before the CDR3 terminus; the germline J gene supplies the remainder. This chain connects TRBV6-1 to TRBJ1-4; D remains unclear. CDR3 length equals 12 residues. From germline, CDR1 is MNHNS and CDR2 SASEGT. Trimming took off 2 bases at V and 10 bases at J, with 8 bases between the two ends. CDR3 DNA, as far as it was read: TGTGCCAGCAGTGAAAAGAGACTAAAA. This gives the protein CASSEKRLK. The entire CDR3 protein is CASSEKRLKLFF.

Comment on this clone: The read ends 3 residues early relative to the CDR3; the germline J gene fills the gap. V gene TRBV28 combines with J gene TRBJ2-7, with D tentatively TRBD1 (6 bases). The CDR3 runs to 15 residues. CDR1 MDHEN and CDR2 SYDVKM come from the germline V gene. V shed 3 bases and J shed 3 bases, with 15 bases lying between them. CDR3 DNA (partial): TGTGCCAGCAGTTTTGGAACAGGGCTCCTCTACGAG. This gives the protein CASSFGTGLLYE. The whole CDR3 sequence reads CASSFGTGLLYEQYF.

A remark on this clone: The read gets to within 3 residues of the CDR3 end, and the germline J gene fills in the rest. V gene TRBV29-1 combines with J gene TRBJ1-2; D is undetermined. Germline lookup yields CDR1 SQVTM and CDR2 ANQGSEA. The CDR3 covers 13 residues. The DNA read from the CDR3 is TGCAGCGTTGTGGGAGCGGCTGAGTCGGGC. This codes for CSVVGAAESG. The entire CDR3 reads CSVVGAAESGYTF.

This clone is identified as medium-sized from frequency. The read comes to an end 3 residues before the CDR3 does, leaving the germline J gene to fill in the end. V is TRBV7-6 and J is TRBJ1-1; 7 nucleotides align to TRBD1. Germline trimming cut 4 bases from V and 5 bases from J; bases unmatched to any gene: 7. The CDR3 is 14 amino acids. Germline V gene sequence: CDR1 SGHVS, CDR2 FNYEAQ. The CDR3 protein is CASSYGGGETEAFF. The sequenced part of the CDR3 DNA is TGTGCCAGCAGCTACGGAGGGGGCGAGACTGAA. The full variable domain, in which reference TRBV7-6 and TRBJ1-1 provide the parts outside the CDR3, is GAGVSQSPRYKVTKRGQDVALRCDPISGHVSLYWYRQALGQGPEFLTYFNYEAQQDKSGLPNDRFSAERPEGSISTLTIQRTEQRDSAMYRCASSYGGGETEAFFGQGTRLTVV.

Worth noting for this clone: The read comes to an end 3 residues before the CDR3 does, leaving the germline J gene to fill in the end. The gene calls are TRBV7-6 and TRBJ2-2, with 7 positions matching TRBD1. This CDR3 spans 15 amino acids. V lost 5 bases to trimming and J lost 7 bases; unmatched junction nucleotides: 10. CDR1 is SGHVS and CDR2 is FNYEAQ in the germline V gene. The CDR3 bases that were read are TGTGCCAGCAGCGCAAGCGTACAGGGGTACGGGGAG. It translates to CASSASVQGYGE. The whole CDR3 sequence is CASSASVQGYGELFF.

This clone ranks as medium-sized in terms of frequency. From the germline J gene comes the end of the CDR3, since the read stops 3 residues before it. The chain joins TRBV5-1 to TRBJ1-6; 7 positions match TRBD1. The V gene's germline CDR1 is SGHRS and CDR2 YFSETQ. The CDR3 consists of 16 residues. Unmatched junction bases numbered 9, after V lost 2 bases and J lost 7 bases. The CDR3 sequence is CASSFTYRGWNSPLHF. CDR3 bases read: TGCGCCAGCAGCTTCACATACAGGGGATGGAATTCACCC.

Of note for this clone: The CDR3 end is not reached by the read, which stops 3 residues before it; the germline J gene fills it in. The chain links TRBV12-3 or TRBV12-4 to TRBJ2-2; D possibly corresponds to TRBD1 (5 bases). This CDR3 spans 14 amino acids. V lost 7 bases and J 5 bases, leaving 14 bases between the germline ends. CDR3 bases read: TGTGCCAGCAACCCCTCCCAGGGAACCGGGGAG. This translates into CASNPSQGTGE. The whole CDR3 reads CASNPSQGTGELFF.

On this clone: The read terminates 3 residues ahead of where the CDR3 ends, so the germline J gene completes it. The J gene is TRBJ1-3, the V gene TRBV12-3 or TRBV12-4; no firm D call. Trimming left V 7 bases short and J 4 bases short, with 11 bases between. This CDR3 is 13 amino acids long. This CDR3 reads CASIPPGGNTIYF. The part of the CDR3 DNA that was read is TGTGCCAGCATCCCCCCAGGCGGAAACACC.

A remark on this clone: Read sequence stops 3 residues before the CDR3 end, and the germline J gene provides the missing end. V is TRBV5-1 and J is TRBJ1-1; D might be TRBD1 (6 bases). V lost 0 bases and J 4 bases, leaving 16 bases between the germline ends. Germline lookup yields CDR1 SGHRS and CDR2 YFSETQ. The CDR3 spans 16 residues. The CDR3 sequence: CASSLASGGSRTEAFF. The sequenced part of the CDR3 DNA is TGCGCCAGCAGCTTGGCCAGCGGGGGCAGCCGCACTGAA.